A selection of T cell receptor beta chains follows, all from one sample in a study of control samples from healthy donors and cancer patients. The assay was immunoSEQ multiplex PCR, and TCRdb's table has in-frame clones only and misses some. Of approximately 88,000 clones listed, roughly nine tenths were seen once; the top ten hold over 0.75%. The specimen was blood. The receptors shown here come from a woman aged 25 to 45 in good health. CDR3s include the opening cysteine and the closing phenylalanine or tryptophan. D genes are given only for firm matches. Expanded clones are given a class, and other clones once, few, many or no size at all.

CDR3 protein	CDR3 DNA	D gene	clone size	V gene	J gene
CSASPGTDTQYF	TGCAGTGCTAGTCCCGGCACAGATACGCAGTATTTT	-	-	TRBV20-1	TRBJ2-3
CSVGDRYGYTF	TGCAGCGTTGGGGACAGATATGGCTACACCTTC	TRBD1	-	TRBV29-1	TRBJ1-2
CASSRTTGGRGEQFF	TGTGCCAGCAGCCGGACAACGGGAGGGAGGGGTGAGCAGTTCTTC	TRBD2	-	TRBV11-3	TRBJ2-1
CTSSQKGQGGDQPQHF	TGCACCAGCAGCCAAAAGGGACAGGGAGGTGATCAGCCCCAGCATTTT	-	-	TRBV1	TRBJ1-5
CAWSVRGGNRNTEAFF	TGTGCCTGGAGTGTAAGGGGGGGAAATAGGAACACTGAAGCTTTCTTT	-	-	TRBV30	TRBJ1-1
CASSEIDTRRTYNEQFF	TGTGCCAGCAGTGAAATTGACACACGTAGAACCTACAATGAGCAGTTCTTC	-	once	TRBV2	TRBJ2-1
CASSQPPGLAGGRYNEQFF	TGTGCCAGCAGCCAACCTCCGGGACTAGCGGGAGGTCGCTACAATGAGCAGTTCTTC	TRBD2	-	TRBV3-1/TRBV3-2	TRBJ2-1
CAWSLGSGTEAFF	TGTGCCTGGAGTCTGGGATCGGGCACTGAAGCTTTCTTT	-	-	TRBV30	TRBJ1-1
CASSYSMRIGTDTQYF	TGTGCCAGCAGTTACTCCATGAGGATAGGCACAGATACGCAGTATTTT	-	-	TRBV6-5	TRBJ2-3
CASSLRILASSTDTQYF	TGTGCCAGCTCACTTCGAATACTAGCGTCTAGCACAGATACGCAGTATTTT	TRBD2	-	TRBV18	TRBJ2-3
CATSDPLTGADTQYF	TGTGCCACCAGTGACCCATTGACAGGGGCAGATACGCAGTATTTT	TRBD1	-	TRBV24-1	TRBJ2-3
CASSYDQQQHGYTF	TGTGCCAGCAGTTACGATCAACAACAGCATGGCTACACCTTC	-	-	TRBV6-5	TRBJ1-2
CAWSHPRLGQMMNTEAFF	TGTGCCTGGAGCCATCCGCGCCTGGGACAGATGATGAACACTGAAGCTTTCTTT	TRBD1	-	TRBV30	TRBJ1-1
CASSFSLDTEAFF	TGTGCCAGCAGCTTCTCTCTAGACACTGAAGCTTTCTTT	-	-	TRBV5-4	TRBJ1-1
CASRIAGASYNEQFF	TGTGCCAGCAGAATAGCGGGGGCCTCCTACAATGAGCAGTTCTTC	TRBD2	once	TRBV6-5	TRBJ2-1
CASSYSVNQPQHF	TGTGCCAGCAGTTACTCGGTCAATCAGCCCCAGCATTTT	-	-	TRBV6-5	TRBJ1-5
CASSLDGTVFRYTF	TGTGCCAGCAGCTTAGATGGGACAGTCTTTCGCTACACCTTC	TRBD1	-	TRBV7-2	TRBJ1-2
CASSFPGMNSYEQYF	TGTGCCAGCAGCTTTCCAGGGATGAATTCCTACGAGCAGTACTTC	-	-	TRBV7-9	TRBJ2-7
CASSLPSIPAGQGVSPLHF	TGTGCCAGCAGTTTACCATCGATTCCGGCGGGACAGGGGGTTTCACCCCTCCACTTT	TRBD1	-	TRBV27	TRBJ1-6
CATSDPVTTDTQYF	TGTGCCACCAGTGATCCCGTCACGACAGATACGCAGTATTTT	-	-	TRBV24-1	TRBJ2-3
CATATLAGALTDTQYF	TGTGCCACCGCGACCCTAGCGGGAGCCCTCACAGATACGCAGTATTTT	TRBD2	-	TRBV19	TRBJ2-3
CASTDRGLANEKLFF	TGTGCCAGCACCGACAGGGGGCTGGCTAATGAAAAACTGTTTTTT	TRBD1	once	TRBV5-8	TRBJ1-4
CASSESGVMAYEQYF	TGTGCCAGCAGTGAATCGGGGGTGATGGCCTACGAGCAGTACTTC	-	-	TRBV25-1	TRBJ2-7
CASSSAEYTDTQYF	TGTGCCAGCAGCTCGGCAGAGTACACAGATACGCAGTATTTT	-	-	TRBV7-8	TRBJ2-3
CASSLPPSHYGYTF	TGTGCCAGCAGCTTGCCGCCTTCCCACTATGGCTACACCTTC	-	once	TRBV5-4	TRBJ1-2
CASTGKVSGANVLTF	TGTGCCAGCACGGGGAAAGTCTCTGGGGCCAACGTCCTGACTTTC	-	-	TRBV6-5	TRBJ2-6